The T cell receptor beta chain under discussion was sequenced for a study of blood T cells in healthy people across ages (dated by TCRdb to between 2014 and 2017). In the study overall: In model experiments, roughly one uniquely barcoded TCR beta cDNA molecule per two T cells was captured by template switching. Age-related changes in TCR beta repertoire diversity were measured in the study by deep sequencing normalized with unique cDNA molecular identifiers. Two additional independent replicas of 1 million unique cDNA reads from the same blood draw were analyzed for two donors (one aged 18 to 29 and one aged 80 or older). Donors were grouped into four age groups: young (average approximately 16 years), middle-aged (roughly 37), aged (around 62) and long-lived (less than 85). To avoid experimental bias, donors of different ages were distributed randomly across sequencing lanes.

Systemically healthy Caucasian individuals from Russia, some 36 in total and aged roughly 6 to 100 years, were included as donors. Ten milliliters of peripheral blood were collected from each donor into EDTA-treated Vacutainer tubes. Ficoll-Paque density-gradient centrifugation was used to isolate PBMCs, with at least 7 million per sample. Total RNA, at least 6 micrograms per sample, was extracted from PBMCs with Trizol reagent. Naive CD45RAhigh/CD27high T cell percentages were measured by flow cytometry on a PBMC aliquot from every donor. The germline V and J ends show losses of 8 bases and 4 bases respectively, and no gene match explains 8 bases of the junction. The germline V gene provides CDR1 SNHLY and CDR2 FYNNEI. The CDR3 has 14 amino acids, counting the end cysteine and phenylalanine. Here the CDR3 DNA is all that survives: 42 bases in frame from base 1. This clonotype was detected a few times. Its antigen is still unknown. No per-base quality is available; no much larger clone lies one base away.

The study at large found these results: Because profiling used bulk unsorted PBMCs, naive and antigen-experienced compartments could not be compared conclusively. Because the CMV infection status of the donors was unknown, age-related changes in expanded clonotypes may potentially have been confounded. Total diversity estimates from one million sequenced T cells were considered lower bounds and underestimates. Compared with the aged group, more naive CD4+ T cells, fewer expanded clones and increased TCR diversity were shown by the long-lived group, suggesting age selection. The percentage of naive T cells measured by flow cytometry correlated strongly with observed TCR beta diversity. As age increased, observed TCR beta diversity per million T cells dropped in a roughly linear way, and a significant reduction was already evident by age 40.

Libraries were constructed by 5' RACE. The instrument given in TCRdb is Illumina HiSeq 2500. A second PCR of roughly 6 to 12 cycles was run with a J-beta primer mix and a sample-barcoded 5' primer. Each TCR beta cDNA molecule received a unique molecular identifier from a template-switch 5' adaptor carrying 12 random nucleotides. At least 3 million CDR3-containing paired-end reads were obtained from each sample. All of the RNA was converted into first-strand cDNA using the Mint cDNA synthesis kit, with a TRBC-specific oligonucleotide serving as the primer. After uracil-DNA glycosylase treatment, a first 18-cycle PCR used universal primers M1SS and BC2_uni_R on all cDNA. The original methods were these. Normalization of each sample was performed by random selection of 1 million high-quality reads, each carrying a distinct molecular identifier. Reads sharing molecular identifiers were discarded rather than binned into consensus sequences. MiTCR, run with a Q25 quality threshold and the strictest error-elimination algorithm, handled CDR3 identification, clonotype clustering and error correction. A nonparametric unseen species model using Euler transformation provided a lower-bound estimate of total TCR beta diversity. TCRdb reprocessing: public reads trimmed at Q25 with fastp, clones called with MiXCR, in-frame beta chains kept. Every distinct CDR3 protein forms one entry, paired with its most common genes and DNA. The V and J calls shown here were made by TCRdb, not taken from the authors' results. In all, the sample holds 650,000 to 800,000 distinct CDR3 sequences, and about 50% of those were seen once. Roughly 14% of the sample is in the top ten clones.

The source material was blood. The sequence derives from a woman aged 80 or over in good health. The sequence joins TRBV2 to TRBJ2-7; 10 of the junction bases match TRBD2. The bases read TGTGCCAGCGCCTCTTTAGCGGGGGGTTACGAGCAGTACTTC. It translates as CASASLAGGYEQYF.